One sample yielded the 11 T cell receptor beta chains listed below, sequenced in a study of blood T cell repertoires in COVID-19. Repertoires were generated with immunoSEQ multiplex PCR, while TCRdb's copy carries only in-frame clones and drops some. The sample carries over 300,000 clones, 70% to 90% recorded once. The sequenced sample consisted of PBMCs or T cells enriched from blood (not recorded which). The receptors shown here come from a woman younger than 45 with acute COVID-19.

The rearrangement joins TRBV10-3 to TRBJ2-7; TRBD1 aligns across 7 bases. V gave up 6 bases and J gave up 0 bases; unmatched junction bases: 5. The CDR3 runs 14 residues. CDR1 and CDR2 (germline): ENHRY, SYGVKD. The CDR3 DNA reads as TGTGCCATCAGGCGTGGGACAGACTCCTACGAGCAGTACTTC. As protein: CAIRRGTDSYEQYF.

The sample holds a few counts of this clone. The chain links TRBV7-9 to TRBJ2-3; a weak D match, TRBD1 (5 bases). CDR3 size: 15 residues. Germline V CDR1 and CDR2: SEHNR, FQNEAQ (reference sequence). V dropped 5 bases and J dropped 2 bases, with 14 bases sitting between them. The DNA of the CDR3 is TGTGCCAGCAGCCTTACACTGGGGCACACAGATACGCAGTATTTT. Translating it yields CASSLTLGHTDTQYF.

The chain recombines TRBV6-5 with TRBJ1-4; 7 bases agree with TRBD1. The CDR3 length is 14 residues. After removal of 5 bases from V and 8 bases from J, the junction contained 8 bases not matched to a gene. In germline, CDR1 is MNHEY, CDR2 SVGAGI. In DNA, the CDR3 is TGTGCCAGCAGTCCCGGGACAGTGGGAGAAAAACTGTTTTTT. It yields the protein CASSPGTVGEKLFF.

The J gene is TRBJ1-2, the V gene TRBV6-6, with TRBD1 matching 8 bases. This CDR3 has 16 amino acids. Germline V gene data show CDR1 as MNHNY and CDR2 as SVGAGI (reference sequence). With V trimmed by 0 bases and J by 4 bases, 7 bases remained unmatched. CDR3 DNA sequence: TGTGCCAGCAGTTACTCCCCCAGGGGGCGCATCTATGGCTACACCTTC. This codes for CASSYSPRGRIYGYTF.

V and J are TRBV20-1 and TRBJ1-1; D unclear. The CDR3 is 11 amino acids. Trimming shortened V by 0 bases and J by 7 bases, and 6 bases separated the two germline ends. CDR1 is DFQATT and CDR2 is SNEGSKA in the germline V gene (reference sequence). The CDR3 sequence is CSARDRDEAFF. CDR3 DNA sequence: TGCAGTGCTAGAGATCGGGATGAAGCTTTCTTT.

The rearrangement joins TRBV25-1 to TRBJ1-1, with 12 bases lining up with TRBD1. V lost 5 bases and J lost 0; bases outside the gene matches: 4. Germline CDR1 is MGHDK and CDR2 is SYGVNS. This CDR3 is built from 16 residues. The CDR3 sequence is CASSNRDRGLNTEAFF. The DNA of the CDR3 is TGTGCCAGCAGTAACCGGGACAGGGGGCTGAACACTGAAGCTTTCTTT. The full variable domain, in which reference TRBV25-1 and TRBJ1-1 provide the parts outside the CDR3, is EADIYQTPRYLVIGTGKKITLECSQTMGHDKMYWYQQDPGMELHLIHYSYGVNSTEKGDLSSESTVSRIRTEHFPLTLESARPSHTSQYLCASSNRDRGLNTEAFFGQGTRLTVV.

V and J are TRBV21-1 and TRBJ2-3; the tabulated D call, TRBD2, remains unverified against the DNA. TRBV21-1 is tagged as a pseudogene. The CDR3 runs to 15 residues. CDR3 bases: TGTGCCAGCAGCAAAGAAGAGGGTGCCGCCGATACGCAGTATTTT. Its translation is CASSKEEGAADTQYF.

This clone showed up just a few times. This chain uses TRBV30 with TRBJ2-5; TRBD2 aligns across 12 bases. V was clipped by 5 bases and J by 4 bases; unmatched bases: 8. Germline values: CDR1 GTSNPN, CDR2 SVGIG (reference sequence). This CDR3 contains 15 residues. The CDR3 reads CAWDLAGGPRETQYF. The CDR3 DNA reads TGTGCCTGGGACCTAGCGGGGGGGCCCAGAGAGACCCAGTACTTC.

CDR3 residues: CASSSGARADTQYF. The CDR3 nucleotides read TGTGCCAGCAGCTCAGGGGCACGCGCAGATACGCAGTATTTT. This rearrangement joins TRBV11-2 to TRBJ2-3; TRBD1 is a possible D gene (6 bases). Trimming stripped 4 bases from V and 4 bases from J, with 12 bases between. This CDR3 contains 14 residues. The germline V gene has CDR1 SGHAT and CDR2 FQNNGV.

This clone was detected only a few times. The rearrangement uses TRBV3-1 (or the pseudogene TRBV3-2) and TRBJ1-4; D is undetermined. V dropped 4 bases and J dropped 8 bases, with 17 bases sitting between them. The V gene's germline CDR1 is LGHDT and CDR2 YNNKEL (reference sequence). The CDR3 has 15 residues. The chain's CDR3 is CASSRSGGGREKLFF. The CDR3, as DNA: TGTGCCAGCAGCCGCTCTGGCGGAGGGAGAGAAAAACTGTTTTTT.

The V and J genes are TRBV9 and TRBJ2-2, with D possibly TRBD2 on 5 matching bases. Germline V gene sequence: CDR1 SGDLS, CDR2 YYNGEE. Trimming left V 0 bases short and J 7 bases short, with 13 bases between. The CDR3 length is 15 residues. The CDR3 coding sequence is TGTGCCAGCAGCGTAGACTCCACTAGAGGCGGGGAGCTGTTTTTT. It codes for CASSVDSTRGGELFF.